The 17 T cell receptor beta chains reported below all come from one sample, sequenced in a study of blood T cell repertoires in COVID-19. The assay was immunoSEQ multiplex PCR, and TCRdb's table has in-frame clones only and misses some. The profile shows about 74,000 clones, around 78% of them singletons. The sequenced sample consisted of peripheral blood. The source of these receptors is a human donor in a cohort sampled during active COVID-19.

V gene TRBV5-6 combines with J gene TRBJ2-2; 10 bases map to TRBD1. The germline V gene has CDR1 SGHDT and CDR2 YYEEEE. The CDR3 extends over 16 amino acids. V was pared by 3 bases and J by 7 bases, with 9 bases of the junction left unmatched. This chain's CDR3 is CASSSPPGQGIGELFF. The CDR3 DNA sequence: TGTGCCAGCAGCTCGCCGCCGGGACAGGGGATCGGGGAGCTGTTTTTT.

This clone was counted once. The CDR3 coding sequence is TGTGCCAGCAGTTCAACAGGGGCGGCGGAAAAACTGTTTTTT. Protein sequence: CASSSTGAAEKLFF. This rearrangement joins TRBV28 to TRBJ1-4; 7 nucleotides agree with TRBD1. After removal of 4 bases from V and 8 bases from J, the junction contained 7 bases not matched to a gene. The CDR3 has 14 amino acids. Per germline, CDR1 MDHEN and CDR2 SYDVKM.

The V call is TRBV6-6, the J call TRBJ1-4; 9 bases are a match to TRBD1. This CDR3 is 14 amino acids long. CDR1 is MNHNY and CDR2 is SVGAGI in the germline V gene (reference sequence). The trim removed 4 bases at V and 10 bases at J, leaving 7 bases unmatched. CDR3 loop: CASSSGTGLAKLFF. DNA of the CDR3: TGTGCCAGCAGTTCCGGGACAGGGCTCGCAAAACTGTTTTTT.

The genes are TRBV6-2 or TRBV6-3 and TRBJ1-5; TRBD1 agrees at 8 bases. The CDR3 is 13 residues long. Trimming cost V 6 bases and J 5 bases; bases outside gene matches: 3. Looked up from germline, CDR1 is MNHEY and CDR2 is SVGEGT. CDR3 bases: TGTGCCAGCAGCTCAGGGGGCCATCAGCCCCAGCATTTT. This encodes CASSSGGHQPQHF.

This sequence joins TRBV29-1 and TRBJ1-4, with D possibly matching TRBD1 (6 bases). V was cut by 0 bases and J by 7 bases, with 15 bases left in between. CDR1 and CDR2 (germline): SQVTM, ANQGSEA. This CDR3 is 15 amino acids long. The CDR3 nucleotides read TGCAGCGTTGAAGATGGAGGGGGGGCAGGTGAAAAACTGTTTTTT. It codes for CSVEDGGGAGEKLFF. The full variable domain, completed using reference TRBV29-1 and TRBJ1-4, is SAVISQKPSRDICQRGTSLTIQCQVDSQVTMMFWYRQQPGQSLTLIATANQGSEATYESGFVIDKFPISRPNLTFSTLTVSNMSPEDSSIYLCSVEDGGGAGEKLFFGSGTQLSVL.

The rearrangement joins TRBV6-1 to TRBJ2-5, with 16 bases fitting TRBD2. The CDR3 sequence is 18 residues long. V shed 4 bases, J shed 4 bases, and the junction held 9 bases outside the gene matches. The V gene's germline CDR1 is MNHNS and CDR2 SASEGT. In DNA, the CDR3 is TGTGCCAGCAGTGGAATGGGACTAGCGGGAGGGCCTAGAGAGACCCAGTACTTC. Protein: CASSGMGLAGGPRETQYF.

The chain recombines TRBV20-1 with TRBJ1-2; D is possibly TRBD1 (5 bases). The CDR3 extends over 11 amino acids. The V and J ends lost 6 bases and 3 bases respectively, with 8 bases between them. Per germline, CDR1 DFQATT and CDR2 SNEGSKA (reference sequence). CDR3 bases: TGCAGTGCGGTCAGGGACTATGGCTACACCTTC. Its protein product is CSAVRDYGYTF.

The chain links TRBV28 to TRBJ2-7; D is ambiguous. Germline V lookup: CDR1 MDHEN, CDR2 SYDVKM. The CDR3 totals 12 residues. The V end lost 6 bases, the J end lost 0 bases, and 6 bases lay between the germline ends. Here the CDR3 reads CASRTNSYEQYF. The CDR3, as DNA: TGTGCCAGCAGAACAAACTCCTACGAGCAGTACTTC.

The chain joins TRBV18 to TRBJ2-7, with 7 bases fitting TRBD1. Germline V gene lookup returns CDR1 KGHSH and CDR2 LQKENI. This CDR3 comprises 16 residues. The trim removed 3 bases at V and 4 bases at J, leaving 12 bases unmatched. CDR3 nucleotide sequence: TGTGCCAGCTCACCTTTTCGACAGGGCTCCTCGTACGAGCAGTACTTC. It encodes CASSPFRQGSSYEQYF.

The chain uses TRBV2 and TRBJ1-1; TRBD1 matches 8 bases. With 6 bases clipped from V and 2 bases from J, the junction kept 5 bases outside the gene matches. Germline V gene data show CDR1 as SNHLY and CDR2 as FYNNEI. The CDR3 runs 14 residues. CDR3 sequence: CASRAQGVNTEAFF. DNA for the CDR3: TGTGCCAGCAGGGCACAGGGGGTTAACACTGAAGCTTTCTTT.

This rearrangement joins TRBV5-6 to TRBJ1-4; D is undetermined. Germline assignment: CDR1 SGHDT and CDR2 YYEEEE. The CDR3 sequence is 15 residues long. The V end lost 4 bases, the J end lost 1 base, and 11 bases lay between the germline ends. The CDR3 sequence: CASSIYGGTNEKLFF. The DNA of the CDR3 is TGTGCCAGCAGCATATATGGAGGAACTAATGAAAAACTGTTTTTT.

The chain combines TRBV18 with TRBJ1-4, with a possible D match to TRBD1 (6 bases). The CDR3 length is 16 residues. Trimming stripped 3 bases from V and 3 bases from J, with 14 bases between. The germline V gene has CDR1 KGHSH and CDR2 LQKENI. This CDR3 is CASSPITGTPNEKLFF. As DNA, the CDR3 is TGTGCCAGCTCACCTATTACAGGGACGCCTAATGAAAAACTGTTTTTT.

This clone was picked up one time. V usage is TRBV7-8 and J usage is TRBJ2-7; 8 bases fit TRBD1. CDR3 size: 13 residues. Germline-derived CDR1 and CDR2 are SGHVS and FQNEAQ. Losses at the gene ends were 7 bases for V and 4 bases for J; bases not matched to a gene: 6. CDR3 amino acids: CASTAGQGYEQYF. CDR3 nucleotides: TGTGCCAGCACCGCAGGACAGGGTTACGAGCAGTACTTC.

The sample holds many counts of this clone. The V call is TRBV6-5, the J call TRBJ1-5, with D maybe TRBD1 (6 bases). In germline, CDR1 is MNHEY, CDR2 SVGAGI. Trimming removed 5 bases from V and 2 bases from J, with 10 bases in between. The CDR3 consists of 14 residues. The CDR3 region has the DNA TGTGCCAGCAGTAAGGACAGCGGCAATCAGCCCCAGCATTTT. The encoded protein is CASSKDSGNQPQHF.

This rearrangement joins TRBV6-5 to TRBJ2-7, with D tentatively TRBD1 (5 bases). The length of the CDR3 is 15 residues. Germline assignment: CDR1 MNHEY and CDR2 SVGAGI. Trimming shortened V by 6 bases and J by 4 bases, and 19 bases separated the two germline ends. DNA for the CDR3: TGTGCCAGCAGCCGCGGCGGACAATCCCTATACGAGCAGTACTTC. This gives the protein CASSRGGQSLYEQYF.

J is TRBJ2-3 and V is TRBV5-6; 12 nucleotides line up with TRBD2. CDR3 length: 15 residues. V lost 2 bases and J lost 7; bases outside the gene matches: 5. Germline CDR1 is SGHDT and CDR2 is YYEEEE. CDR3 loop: CASSLLAGGRNTQYF. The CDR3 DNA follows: TGTGCCAGCAGCTTACTAGCGGGGGGAAGAAATACGCAGTATTTT.

The DNA for the CDR3 is TGTGCCAGCAGCCGTAATCGGCAGGGGGTGGGTGAGCAGTTCTTC. Protein product: CASSRNRQGVGEQFF. This rearrangement joins TRBV6-2 or TRBV6-3 to TRBJ2-1, with TRBD1 matching over 7 bases. The CDR3 covers 15 residues. V gave up 6 bases and J gave up 9 bases; unmatched junction bases: 14. The V gene's germline CDR1 is MNHEY and CDR2 SVGEGT.